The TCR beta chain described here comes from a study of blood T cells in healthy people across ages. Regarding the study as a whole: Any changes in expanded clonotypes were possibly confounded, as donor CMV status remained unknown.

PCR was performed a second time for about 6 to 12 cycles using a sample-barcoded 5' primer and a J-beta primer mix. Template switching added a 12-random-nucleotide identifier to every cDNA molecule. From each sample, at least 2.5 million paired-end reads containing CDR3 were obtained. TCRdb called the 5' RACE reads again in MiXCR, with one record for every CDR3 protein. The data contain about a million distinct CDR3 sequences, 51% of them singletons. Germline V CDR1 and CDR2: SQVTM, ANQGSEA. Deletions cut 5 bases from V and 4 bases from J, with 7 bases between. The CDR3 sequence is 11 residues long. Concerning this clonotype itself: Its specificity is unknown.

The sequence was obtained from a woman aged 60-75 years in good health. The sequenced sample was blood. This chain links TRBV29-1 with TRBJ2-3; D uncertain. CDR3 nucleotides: TGCAGCGTTCAAAGGTCAGATACGCAGTATTTT. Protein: CSVQRSDTQYF.